The next 17 T cell receptor beta chains were all read from a single sample in a study of T cell changes during pregnancy in multiple sclerosis. Libraries were prepared by immunoSEQ multiplex PCR; TCRdb keeps only in-frame clonotypes and omits some of them. The table shows 40,000 to 55,000 clones, with roughly 90% occurring only once. This material consisted of peripheral blood, taken in the first trimester of pregnancy. Receptors were obtained from a female donor in good health, enrolled as a control in a pregnancy study.

This chain connects TRBV30 to TRBJ2-5, with a tentative D call TRBD2 (5 bases). Germline lookup yields CDR1 GTSNPN and CDR2 SVGIG (reference sequence). CDR3 size: 13 residues. The V and J ends lost 4 bases and 7 bases respectively, with 16 bases between them. CDR3 amino acids: CAWTGQFGGTQYF. The CDR3 DNA follows: TGTGCCTGGACTGGTCAGTTCGGAGGGACCCAGTACTTC.

This clone came up a few times. The chain joins TRBV11-3 to TRBJ1-2; 8 nucleotides align to TRBD1. This CDR3 has 14 residues. V lost 6 bases and J lost 4; bases outside the gene matches: 7. The germline V gene encodes CDR1 SGHNT and CDR2 YENEEA. The CDR3 is CASRAGQGSYGYTF. DNA of the CDR3: TGTGCCAGCAGGGCCGGACAGGGTAGCTATGGCTACACCTTC. Combining the CDR3 with reference TRBV11-3 and TRBJ1-2 gives the whole variable domain EAGVVQSPRYKIIEKKQPVAFWCNPISGHNTLYWYLQNLGQGPELLIRYENEEAVDDSQLPKDRFSAERLKGVDSTLKIQPAELGDSAVYLCASRAGQGSYGYTFGSGTRLTVV.

This chain's CDR3 is CASSLTGTESYEQYF. The CDR3 DNA reads as TGTGCCAGCAGCTTAACGGGGACAGAGTCCTACGAGCAGTACTTC. The rearrangement links TRBV7-9 to TRBJ2-7; 7 bases agree with TRBD1. Trimming removed 2 bases from V and 1 base from J; junction bases left unmatched: 5. The CDR3 sequence is 15 residues long. Germline loops: CDR1 SEHNR, CDR2 FQNEAQ (reference sequence). Supplemented by reference TRBV7-9 and TRBJ2-7, the full variable domain reads DTGVSQNPRHKITKRGQNVTFRCDPISEHNRLYWYRQTLGQGPEFLTYFQNEAQLEKSRLLSDRFSAERPKGSFSTLEIQRTEQGDSAMYLCASSLTGTESYEQYFGPGTRLTVT.

The CDR3 region is CASSPRTGAKDTQYF. The CDR3 DNA follows: TGTGCCAGCAGCCCGAGGACAGGGGCAAAAGATACGCAGTATTTT. The V call is TRBV5-8, the J call TRBJ2-3; 9 nucleotides align to TRBD1. V lost 4 bases and J lost 5; bases outside the gene matches: 8. The germline V gene has CDR1 SGHTS and CDR2 YDEGEE. CDR3 size: 15 residues. Full variable domain (missing parts from reference TRBV5-8 and TRBJ2-3): EAGVTQSPTHLIKTRGQQATLRCSPISGHTSVYWYQQALGLGLQFLLWYDEGEERNRGNFPPRFSGRQFPNYSSELNVNALELEDSALYLCASSPRTGAKDTQYFGPGTRLTVL.

The chain employs TRBV4-2 and TRBJ2-3; D possibly corresponds to TRBD2 (7 bases). The CDR3 is 17 amino acids. From germline, CDR1 is LGHNA and CDR2 YNFKEQ. Between the trimmed V and J ends, which lost 0 bases and 0 bases, there was a span of 13 bases. CDR3 sequence (DNA): TGTGCCAGCAGCCAAGACGGGGCGGGGGCCAGCACAGATACGCAGTATTTT. Protein product: CASSQDGAGASTDTQYF.

This sequence joins TRBV19 and TRBJ1-3; 7 nucleotides agree with TRBD1. Germline assignment: CDR1 LNHDA and CDR2 SQIVND (reference sequence). V was clipped by 6 bases and J by 0 bases; unmatched bases: 14. The CDR3 totals 18 residues. CDR3 protein: CASSRVLPGQSSGNTIYF. The DNA for the CDR3 is TGTGCCAGTAGCAGAGTACTGCCGGGACAGAGCTCTGGAAACACCATATATTTT. Using reference TRBV19 and TRBJ1-3 for the parts outside the CDR3, the full variable domain is DGGITQSPKYLFRKEGQNVTLSCEQNLNHDAMYWYRQDPGQGLRLIYYSQIVNDFQKGDIAEGYSVSREKKESFPLTVTSAQKNPTAFYLCASSRVLPGQSSGNTIYFGEGSWLTVV.

In regard to this clone: Other DNA sequences in this specimen translate into the identical CDR3. The chain carries TRBV27 and TRBJ1-5; 7 nucleotides align to TRBD1. Germline CDR1 MNHEY, CDR2 SMNVEV (reference sequence). After removal of 6 bases from V and 2 bases from J, the junction contained 4 bases not matched to a gene. This CDR3 contains 14 residues. The CDR3 here is CASRRTGGNQPQHF. CDR3 coding DNA: TGTGCCAGCAGACGCACAGGGGGCAATCAGCCCCAGCATTTT.

The rearrangement uses TRBV28 and TRBJ2-7; TRBD1 matches 12 bases. The CDR3 totals 19 residues. The germline V gene encodes CDR1 MDHEN and CDR2 SYDVKM. V was pared by 6 bases and J by 3 bases, with 18 bases of the junction left unmatched. CDR3 residues: CASRGTGGYGVSSLYEQYF. The CDR3 nucleotides read TGTGCCAGCAGGGGGACAGGGGGCTATGGGGTCTCGTCTCTCTACGAGCAGTACTTC.

The rearrangement uses TRBV5-6 and TRBJ2-1; 7 bases fit TRBD2. Unmatched junction bases numbered 15, after V lost 2 bases and J lost 7 bases. The V gene's germline CDR1 is SGHDT and CDR2 YYEEEE. This CDR3 contains 17 residues. The CDR3 loop is CASSFRSWAGAGNEQFF. DNA for the CDR3: TGTGCCAGCAGCTTTAGATCGTGGGCGGGAGCGGGAAATGAGCAGTTCTTC.

This clone was found a few times. The DNA of the CDR3 is TGTGCCAGCAGGGACAGGAGGAATCAGCCCCAGCATTTT. Translating it yields CASRDRRNQPQHF. The V gene is TRBV6-1, the J gene TRBJ1-5; TRBD1 matches 7 bases. J was trimmed by 4 bases and V by 6 bases; bases with no gene match: 3. This CDR3 has 13 amino acids. Germline CDR1 is MNHNS and CDR2 is SASEGT.

This clone came up once. The chain recombines TRBV28 with TRBJ2-4, with D possibly being TRBD1 (6 bases). This CDR3 is built from 14 residues. Germline lookup yields CDR1 MDHEN and CDR2 SYDVKM. Trimming left V 8 bases short and J 6 bases short, with 17 bases between. Written as DNA, the CDR3 is TGTGCCAGCGGACAACAGGGTCGTGGAAACATTCAGTACTTC. It yields the protein CASGQQGRGNIQYF.

This clone was observed a few times. V usage is TRBV6-5 and J usage is TRBJ1-2; D is possibly TRBD1 (6 bases). Germline assignment: CDR1 MNHEY and CDR2 SVGAGI. The CDR3 runs 14 residues. The V gene lost 6 bases and the J gene lost 4 bases, with 15 bases spanning the gap. CDR3 region: CASRDRPIGYGYTF. CDR3 DNA: TGTGCCAGCAGAGACAGGCCCATCGGCTATGGCTACACCTTC.

The J gene is TRBJ2-7, the V gene TRBV25-1, with 7 bases fitting TRBD2. With V trimmed by 3 bases and J by 7 bases, 15 bases remained unmatched. There are 16 residues in the CDR3. Per the germline V gene, CDR1 is MGHDK and CDR2 is SYGVNS. Written as DNA, the CDR3 is TGTGCCAGCAGTGATTTGCAGCGGGGAGTTGTGAGGGAGCAGTACTTC. It specifies CASSDLQRGVVREQYF.

V gene TRBV6-5 combines with J gene TRBJ1-2; TRBD1 might be the D (6 bases). This CDR3 is built from 14 residues. CDR1 and CDR2 from the germline V gene are MNHEY and SVGAGI. Deletions cut 0 bases from V and 2 bases from J, with 7 bases between. The CDR3 sequence: CASSYSGTNYGYTF. In DNA, the CDR3 is TGTGCCAGCAGTTACTCGGGGACAAACTATGGCTACACCTTC.

The J gene is TRBJ2-3, the V gene TRBV19; weak D call: TRBD2 (6 bases). Germline CDR1 LNHDA, CDR2 SQIVND (reference sequence). V lost 5 bases, J lost 0 bases, and 15 bases lay in between. The CDR3 is made up of 16 amino acids. The CDR3 sequence: CASSPLWDFSTDTQYF. The CDR3 DNA sequence: TGTGCCAGTAGTCCACTCTGGGACTTTAGCACAGATACGCAGTATTTT.

V and J are TRBV19 and TRBJ2-7, with 10 bases that match TRBD1. This CDR3 is 13 amino acids long. CDR1 is LNHDA and CDR2 is SQIVND in the germline V gene (reference sequence). J lost 5 bases, V lost 4 bases, and 2 bases had no gene match. The CDR3 protein is CASSRDRGHEQYF. CDR3 DNA sequence: TGTGCCAGTAGTAGGGACAGGGGTCACGAGCAGTACTTC.

The chain combines TRBV7-3 with TRBJ2-7; 11 bases map to TRBD2. Germline CDR1 and CDR2: SGHTA and FQGTGA. The V segment lost 4 bases and the J segment 4 bases; nucleotides outside the gene matches: 6. The CDR3 contains 15 residues. The CDR3 is CASSSSGRTAYEQYF. Here the CDR3 DNA reads TGTGCCAGCAGCTCTAGCGGGAGGACCGCATACGAGCAGTACTTC. Variable domain in full (rest from reference TRBV7-3 and TRBJ2-7): GAGVSQTPSNKVTEKGKYVELRCDPISGHTALYWYRQSLGQGPEFLIYFQGTGAADDSGLPNDRFFAVRPEGSVSTLKIQRTERGDSAVYLCASSSSGRTAYEQYFGPGTRLTVT.